The 24 T cell receptor beta chains below were found in one sample sequenced in a study of blood T cell repertoires in COVID-19. Data came from immunoSEQ multiplex PCR; TCRdb stores just in-frame clones and leaves some out. The table lists roughly 100,000 clones, roughly three quarters of them singletons, with approximately 10% in the top ten. Sequenced sample: peripheral blood. The receptors shown here come from a woman older than 75 with acute or convalescent COVID-19.

V is TRBV6-2 or TRBV6-3 and J is TRBJ1-1; 7 bases align to TRBD1. Germline assignment: CDR1 MNHEY and CDR2 SVGEGT. The CDR3 consists of 16 residues. Losses at the gene ends were 2 bases for V and 4 bases for J; bases not matched to a gene: 10. CDR3 sequence reads: CASSYTAGGRGTEAFF. CDR3 coding DNA: TGTGCCAGCAGTTACACGGCAGGGGGACGAGGCACTGAAGCTTTCTTT.

This clone has only one observation. This chain uses TRBV5-1 with TRBJ1-2; maybe TRBD1 (6 bases). The V end was cut by 0 bases, the J end by 3 bases, with 6 bases between. The CDR3 has 13 residues. CDR1 is SGHRS and CDR2 is YFSETQ in the germline V gene. Written as DNA, the CDR3 is TGCGCCAGCAGCTTGGAGGGGGACTATGGCTACACCTTC. It codes for CASSLEGDYGYTF. Variable domain in full (rest from reference TRBV5-1 and TRBJ1-2): KAGVTQTPRYLIKTRGQQVTLSCSPISGHRSVSWYQQTPGQGLQFLFEYFSETQRNKGNFPGRFSGRQFSNSRSEMNVSTLELGDSALYLCASSLEGDYGYTFGSGTRLTVV.

The CDR3 sequence is CASSVNRDSGNTIYF. The CDR3 coding sequence is TGTGCCAGCAGTGTCAACCGAGACTCTGGAAACACCATATATTTT. The gene calls are TRBV27 and TRBJ1-3, with D hard to call. CDR3 length: 15 amino acids. Germline assignment: CDR1 MNHEY and CDR2 SMNVEV (reference sequence). V lost 5 bases and J 0 bases, leaving 11 bases between the germline ends.

This chain uses TRBV29-1 with TRBJ2-5; TRBD2 agrees at 8 bases. This CDR3 is 13 amino acids long. Germline CDR1 and CDR2: SQVTM and ANQGSEA. V gave up 6 bases and J gave up 3 bases; unmatched junction bases: 6. CDR3 sequence: CSVGLATKETQYF. CDR3 in DNA: TGCAGCGTCGGACTAGCCACGAAAGAGACCCAGTACTTC.

The V gene is TRBV18, the J gene TRBJ2-2, with D possibly TRBD1 on 6 matching bases. In germline, CDR1 is KGHSH, CDR2 LQKENI. This CDR3 spans 16 amino acids. V was clipped by 8 bases and J by 0 bases, with 16 bases between them. The CDR3 protein is CASRTEVAANTGELFF. In DNA, the CDR3 is TGTGCCAGCCGGACAGAGGTGGCGGCGAACACCGGGGAGCTGTTTTTT.

This clone was observed a single time. V gene TRBV6-2 or TRBV6-3 combines with J gene TRBJ2-7; D gene ambiguous. CDR1 MNHEY and CDR2 SVGEGT come from the germline V gene. This CDR3 has 13 amino acids. V lost 2 bases, J lost 2 bases, and 7 bases lay in between. This CDR3 is CASSYPPTYEQYF. The DNA for the CDR3 is TGTGCCAGCAGTTACCCCCCCACCTACGAGCAGTACTTC.

The chain uses TRBV5-6 and TRBJ2-7; 11 bases map to TRBD2. CDR1 and CDR2 from the germline V gene are SGHDT and YYEEEE. This CDR3 spans 16 amino acids. V lost 0 bases and J lost 4; bases outside the gene matches: 6. The DNA of the CDR3 is TGTGCCAGCAGCTTGGTAGGGACTAGCGGATTATACGAGCAGTACTTC. Its translation is CASSLVGTSGLYEQYF.

The genes are TRBV11-2 and TRBJ2-1, with D tentatively TRBD1 (6 bases). Germline V gene data show CDR1 as SGHAT and CDR2 as FQNNGV. The CDR3 is made up of 14 amino acids. V dropped 5 bases and J dropped 3 bases, with 11 bases sitting between them. CDR3 in DNA: TGTGCCAGCAGCGCCCAGGACAGCTACAATGAGCAGTTCTTC. Amino acid sequence: CASSAQDSYNEQFF.

The chain uses TRBV6-2 or TRBV6-3 and TRBJ2-1; 10 positions match TRBD2. V trimming: 5 bases; J trimming: 6 bases; junction bases outside the gene matches: 7. In germline, CDR1 is MNHEY, CDR2 SVGEGT. The CDR3 length is 15 residues. The CDR3 here is CASSQPGLAINEQFF. The CDR3 nucleotides read TGTGCCAGCAGTCAACCGGGACTAGCGATCAATGAGCAGTTCTTC.

V and J are TRBV2 and TRBJ2-7; TRBD1 aligns across 8 bases. CDR3 size: 14 residues. Germline assignment: CDR1 SNHLY and CDR2 FYNNEI. Losses at the gene ends were 8 bases for V and 1 base for J; bases not matched to a gene: 7. The CDR3 reads CASLGRTGSYEQYF. CDR3 in DNA: TGTGCCAGCCTGGGGCGGACAGGGTCCTACGAGCAGTACTTC.

The CDR3 coding sequence is TGTGCCAGCAGCGTAGTGGCGGGAGGGTACAATGAGCAGTTCTTC. This translates into CASSVVAGGYNEQFF. The chain couples TRBV9 to TRBJ2-1, with 9 nucleotides matching TRBD2. The CDR3 covers 15 residues. Per germline, CDR1 SGDLS and CDR2 YYNGEE. Losses at the gene ends were 0 bases for V and 4 bases for J; bases not matched to a gene: 2.

This clone was seen more than once but under ten times. The V and J genes are TRBV5-4 and TRBJ1-2; TRBD1 aligns across 8 bases. The CDR3 loop spans 15 amino acids. Trimming at V came to 0 bases and at J to 4 bases, leaving 5 bases not matched to a gene. Germline CDR1 SGHNT, CDR2 YYREEE (reference sequence). CDR3 sequence reads: CASSLAQGASYGYTF. As DNA, the CDR3 is TGTGCCAGCAGCTTGGCGCAGGGGGCGTCCTATGGCTACACCTTC.

This clone was observed a few times. The CDR3 loop is CASSMDRGREKLFF. DNA for the CDR3: TGTGCCAGCAGCATGGACAGGGGGCGTGAAAAACTGTTTTTT. This chain uses TRBV7-2 with TRBJ1-4, with 11 bases matching TRBD1. Germline assignment: CDR1 SGHTA and CDR2 FQGNSA. V lost 5 bases to trimming and J lost 7 bases; unmatched junction nucleotides: 3. The CDR3 totals 14 residues.

V is TRBV3-1 (or the pseudogene TRBV3-2) and J is TRBJ1-5; D call uncertain. This CDR3 is 16 amino acids long. CDR1 is LGHDT, CDR2 YNNKEL, per germline (reference sequence). The V end was cut by 4 bases, the J end by 6 bases, with 19 bases between. DNA of the CDR3: TGTGCCAGCAGCCGCGCACCAACAGAGTTGGGTCAGCCCCAGCATTTT. Translating it yields CASSRAPTELGQPQHF.

The chain combines TRBV11-3 with TRBJ2-3; 8 bases fit TRBD2. The V gene end was trimmed by 4 bases and the J gene end by 4 bases; junction bases not matched to a gene: 10. The germline gives CDR1 SGHNT, CDR2 YENEEA. This CDR3 contains 16 residues. Here the CDR3 reads CASSSGTSLLSDTQYF. The CDR3 nucleotides read TGTGCCAGCAGCTCTGGGACTAGTCTTCTCTCAGATACGCAGTATTTT.

The J gene is TRBJ2-7, the V gene TRBV27; TRBD2 is a possible D gene (6 bases). Trimming stripped 0 bases from V and 3 bases from J, with 12 bases between. Germline V gene sequence: CDR1 MNHEY, CDR2 SMNVEV (reference sequence). The CDR3 covers 15 residues. CDR3 in amino acids: CASSLSPGELYEQYF. In nucleotides, the CDR3 is TGTGCCAGCAGTTTATCGCCGGGAGAGCTCTACGAGCAGTACTTC.

This clone showed up just a few times. The V call is TRBV19, the J call TRBJ2-1; D might be TRBD1 or TRBD2, each matching 9 bases. Germline V gives CDR1 LNHDA, CDR2 SQIVND (reference sequence). The CDR3 consists of 17 residues. The V gene lost 4 bases and the J gene lost 5 bases, with 21 bases spanning the gap. The CDR3 DNA reads TGTGCCAGTAGTAAGGGACAGGGCCTAGCGGGGAACAATGAGCAGTTCTTC. Translation gives CASSKGQGLAGNNEQFF.

As DNA, the CDR3 is TGTGCCAGCAGTCGGACTAGCGGGAGTTTGACCTACGAGCAGTACTTC. Encoded protein: CASSRTSGSLTYEQYF. The J gene is TRBJ2-7, the V gene TRBV6-2 or TRBV6-3; 13 nucleotides line up with TRBD2. The CDR3 length is 16 residues. Germline V CDR1 and CDR2: MNHEY, SVGEGT. J gave up 2 bases and V 5 bases, and 6 bases lay outside the gene matches.

This chain connects TRBV9 to TRBJ2-5; 7 nucleotides agree with TRBD1. Germline CDR1 SGDLS, CDR2 YYNGEE. J was trimmed by 3 bases and V by 4 bases; bases with no gene match: 6. This CDR3 contains 14 residues. The CDR3 loop is CASSPRGQEETQYF. The CDR3 nucleotides are TGTGCCAGCAGCCCCCGAGGACAGGAAGAGACCCAGTACTTC.

V is TRBV2 and J is TRBJ2-7; the D gene is possibly TRBD1 (6 bases). Germline V gene data show CDR1 as SNHLY and CDR2 as FYNNEI. This CDR3 has 15 amino acids. V was clipped by 6 bases and J by 1 base, with 16 bases between them. DNA for the CDR3: TGTGCCAGCAGAGCCCACGGGACAACTTCCTACGAGCAGTACTTC. The encoded protein is CASRAHGTTSYEQYF.

This clone occurred once. This chain connects TRBV6-5 to TRBJ1-1; no clear D gene. Germline CDR1 is MNHEY and CDR2 is SVGAGI. The V and J ends lost 6 bases and 4 bases respectively, with 18 bases between them. This CDR3 is built from 15 residues. This chain's CDR3 is CASSKTTVGSTEAFF. The CDR3, as DNA: TGTGCCAGCAGCAAAACAACAGTAGGAAGCACTGAAGCTTTCTTT.

This clone was seen a handful of times. This sequence joins TRBV4-2 and TRBJ1-2; 8 bases are a match to TRBD1. V trimming: 0 bases; J trimming: 4 bases; junction bases outside the gene matches: 13. The CDR3 spans 18 residues. Germline V lookup: CDR1 LGHNA, CDR2 YNFKEQ. The CDR3 bases are TGTGCCAGCAGCCAAGAGGTTGCCCAGGGGGCGCGGGGCTATGGCTACACCTTC. It codes for CASSQEVAQGARGYGYTF.

This clone was picked up a small number of times. DNA for the CDR3: TGTGCCAGCAGCTTATTCCAGGGGCTTCGAAGGAATCAGCCCCAGCATTTT. This encodes CASSLFQGLRRNQPQHF. The genes are TRBV7-2 and TRBJ1-5; TRBD1 is a possible D gene (6 bases). This CDR3 comprises 17 residues. The V end lost 2 bases, the J end lost 4 bases, and 18 bases lay between the germline ends. Germline assignment: CDR1 SGHTA and CDR2 FQGNSA.

A single count supports this clone. V and J are TRBV6-2 or TRBV6-3 and TRBJ1-1; D gene uncertain. This CDR3 comprises 13 residues. Germline values: CDR1 MNHEY, CDR2 SVGEGT. Trimming took off 2 bases at V and 5 bases at J, with 9 bases between the two ends. CDR3 sequence: CASSYETRTEAFF. The CDR3 bases are TGTGCCAGCAGTTACGAAACTCGAACTGAAGCTTTCTTT.